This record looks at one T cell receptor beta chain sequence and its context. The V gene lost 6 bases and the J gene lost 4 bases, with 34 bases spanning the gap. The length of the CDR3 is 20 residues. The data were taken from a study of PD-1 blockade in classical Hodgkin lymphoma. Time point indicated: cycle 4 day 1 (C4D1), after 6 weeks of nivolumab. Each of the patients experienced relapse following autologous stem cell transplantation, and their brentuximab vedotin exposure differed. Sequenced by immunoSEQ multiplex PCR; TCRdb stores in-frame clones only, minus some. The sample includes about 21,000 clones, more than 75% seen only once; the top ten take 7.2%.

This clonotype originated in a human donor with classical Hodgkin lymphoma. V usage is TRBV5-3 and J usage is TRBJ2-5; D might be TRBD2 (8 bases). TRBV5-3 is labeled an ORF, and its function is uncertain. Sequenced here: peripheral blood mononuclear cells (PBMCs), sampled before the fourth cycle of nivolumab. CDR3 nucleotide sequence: TGTGCCAGAACCCCCTACTCGGGGGGGCTGGAAGGGGGCCAAGGAGAGACCCAGTACTTC. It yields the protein CARTPYSGGLEGGQGETQYF.